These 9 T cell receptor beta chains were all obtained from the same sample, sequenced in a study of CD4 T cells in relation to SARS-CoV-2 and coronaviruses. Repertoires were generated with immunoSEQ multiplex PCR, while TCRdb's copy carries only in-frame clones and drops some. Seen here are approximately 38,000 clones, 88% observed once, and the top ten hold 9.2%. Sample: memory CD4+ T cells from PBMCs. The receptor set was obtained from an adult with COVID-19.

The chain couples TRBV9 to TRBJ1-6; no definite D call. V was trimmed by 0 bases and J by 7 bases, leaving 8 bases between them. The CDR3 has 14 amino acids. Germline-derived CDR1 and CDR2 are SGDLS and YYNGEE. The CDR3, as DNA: TGTGCCAGCAGCGTAGTCGGGGAAAATTCACCCCTCCACTTT. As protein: CASSVVGENSPLHF.

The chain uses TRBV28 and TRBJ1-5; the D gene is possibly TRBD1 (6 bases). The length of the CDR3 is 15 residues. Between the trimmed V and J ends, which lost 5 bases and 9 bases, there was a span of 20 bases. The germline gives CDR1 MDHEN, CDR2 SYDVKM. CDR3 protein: CASSTDRFARVPQHF. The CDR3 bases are TGTGCCAGCAGTACCGACAGGTTTGCCCGTGTGCCCCAGCATTTT.

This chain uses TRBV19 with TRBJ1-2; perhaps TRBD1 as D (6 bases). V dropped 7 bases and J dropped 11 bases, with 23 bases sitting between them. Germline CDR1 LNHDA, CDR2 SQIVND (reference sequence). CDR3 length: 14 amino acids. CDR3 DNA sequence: TGTGCCAGTACCGACGGATGGGGGCTGTCTCGGTACACCTTC. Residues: CASTDGWGLSRYTF.

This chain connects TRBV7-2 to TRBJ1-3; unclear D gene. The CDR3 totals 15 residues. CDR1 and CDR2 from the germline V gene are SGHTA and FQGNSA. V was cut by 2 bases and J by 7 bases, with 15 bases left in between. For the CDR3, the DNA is TGTGCCAGCAGCTTAAGCGGGTTCGGCGGTAACACCATATATTTT. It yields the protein CASSLSGFGGNTIYF. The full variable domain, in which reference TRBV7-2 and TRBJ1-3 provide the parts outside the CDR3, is GAGVSQSPSNKVTEKGKDVELRCDPISGHTALYWYRQSLGQGLEFLIYFQGNSAPDKSGLPSDRFSAERTGGSVSTLTIQRTQQEDSAVYLCASSLSGFGGNTIYFGEGSWLTVV.

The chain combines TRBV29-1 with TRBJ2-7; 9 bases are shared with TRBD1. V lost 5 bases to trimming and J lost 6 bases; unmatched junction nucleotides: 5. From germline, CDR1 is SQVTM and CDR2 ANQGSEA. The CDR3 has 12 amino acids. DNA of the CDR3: TGCAGCGTTCGGGGACAGGGCGGCGAGCAGTACTTC. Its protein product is CSVRGQGGEQYF.

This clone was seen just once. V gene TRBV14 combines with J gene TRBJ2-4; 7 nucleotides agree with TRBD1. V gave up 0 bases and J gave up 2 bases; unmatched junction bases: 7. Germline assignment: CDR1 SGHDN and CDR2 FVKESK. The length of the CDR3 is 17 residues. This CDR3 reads CASSQDEATGTKNIQYF. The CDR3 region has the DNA TGTGCCAGCAGCCAAGATGAGGCGACAGGGACCAAAAACATTCAGTACTTC.

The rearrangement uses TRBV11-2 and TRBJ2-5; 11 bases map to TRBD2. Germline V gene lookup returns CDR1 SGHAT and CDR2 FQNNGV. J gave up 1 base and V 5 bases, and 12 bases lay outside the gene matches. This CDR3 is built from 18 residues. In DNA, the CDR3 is TGTGCCAGCAGCCTACGGGTAGCGGGGGGGTGGGGCCAAGAGACCCAGTACTTC. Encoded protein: CASSLRVAGGWGQETQYF.

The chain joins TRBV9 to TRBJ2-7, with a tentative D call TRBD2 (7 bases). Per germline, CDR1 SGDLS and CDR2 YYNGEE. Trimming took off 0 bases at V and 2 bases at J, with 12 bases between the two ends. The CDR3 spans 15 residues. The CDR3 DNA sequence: TGTGCCAGCAGCGTAGGGGGGGGGCCGGCCTACGAGCAGTACTTC. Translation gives CASSVGGGPAYEQYF. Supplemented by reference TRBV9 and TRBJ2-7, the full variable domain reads DSGVTQTPKHLITATGQRVTLRCSPRSGDLSVYWYQQSLDQGLQFLIQYYNGEERAKGNILERFSAQQFPDLHSELNLSSLELGDSALYFCASSVGGGPAYEQYFGPGTRLTVT.

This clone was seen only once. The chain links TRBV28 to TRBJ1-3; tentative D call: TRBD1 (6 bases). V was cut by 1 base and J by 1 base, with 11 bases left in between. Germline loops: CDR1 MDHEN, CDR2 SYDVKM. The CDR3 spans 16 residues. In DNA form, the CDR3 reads TGTGCCAGCAGTTTATATGGACAGTCTTCTGGAAACACCATATATTTT. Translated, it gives CASSLYGQSSGNTIYF.